This T cell receptor beta chain is drawn from a study of shared clonotypes between healthy human individuals. Study-wide background: Each donor's CD4 naive and CD4 memory cells filled three plates apiece, CD8 naive two, and CD8 memory one. Study outcomes and limitations: Estimated richness was generally greater in naive than memory subsets.

The V gene lost 5 bases and the J gene lost 1 base, with 12 bases spanning the gap. CDR3 length: 14 residues. Germline CDR1 reads SGHDT; CDR2 reads YYEEEE. Genomic DNA of each subset was evenly split across several immunoSEQ plates. TCRdb's table, derived via immunoSEQ multiplex PCR, lists solely in-frame clones and lacks some. Among under 2,500,000 clones listed, around 95% were seen once. A note on this clone: The antigen remains unidentified.

The rearrangement joins TRBV5-6 to TRBJ1-1, with D possibly matching TRBD1 (5 bases). The source of this sequence is a man younger than 30 in good health. Sequencing was done on a sample of naive CD4+ T cells sorted from blood. Documented subset: CD45RA+ positively selected. The CDR3 is CASRDGTANTEAFF. CDR3 bases: TGTGCCAGCAGGGACGGGACGGCGAACACTGAAGCTTTCTTT.